The clone carrying this TCR beta chain was seen a few times. What it recognizes is unknown. The sample is drawn from a study of beta chain features in type 1 diabetes. Germline loops: CDR1 LNHNV, CDR2 YYDKDF (reference sequence). This CDR3 is built from 12 residues. Trimming shortened V by 4 bases and J by 5 bases, and 8 bases separated the two germline ends. Expressed TCRB transcripts got sequenced, as all isolated RNA was reverse transcribed. Assay used: immunoSEQ multiplex PCR; TCRdb lists only in-frame clones, some missing. The data hold around 320,000 clones, with 13% to 15% observed a single time. General study results and limits: Type 1 diabetes patients had TCRB CDR3s that were shorter (moderately but significantly so) in all four CD4+ subsets. Healthy donors had naive, central memory and Treg TCRB repertoires that appeared less similar than those seen among patients.

The sequenced material came from central memory CD4+ T cells from blood. The rearrangement joins TRBV15 to TRBJ2-5; D not resolved. This receptor was taken from a man aged 25 to 40 in good health. CDR3 amino acids: CATSTAQETQYF. In DNA form, the CDR3 reads TGTGCCACCAGCACAGCTCAGGAGACCCAGTACTTC.